Listed below are T cell receptor beta chains from one sample, sequenced in a study of glioma-infiltrating T cells. One entry per CDR3 protein results from TCRdb running MiXCR on the multiplex PCR reads. The sample lists around 93,000 distinct CDR3 sequences, 35% to 45% occurring once. Sequencing was performed on glioma tissue, nonneoplastic brain tissue, or PBMCs (not recorded which). All receptors derive from a human donor with low-grade glioma or glioblastoma, undergoing nonglioma brain surgery, or in good health (not recorded which). Each CDR3 is given with its conserved first and last residue. D genes are given only for firm matches. Not every row has a clone size; where given, it reads once, few, many or a size class.

j_gene | abundance | d_gene | v_gene | CDR3aa | CDR3nt
TRBJ1-1 | many | - | TRBV27 | CASSLGRGNTEAFF | TGTGCCAGCAGTTTAGGCAGGGGGAACACTGAAGCTTTCTTT
TRBJ2-7 | few | - | TRBV5-1 | CASSLAAGVDEQYF | TGCGCCAGCAGCTTGGCGGCCGGAGTGGACGAGCAGTACTTC
TRBJ2-1 | many | - | TRBV29-1 | CSGIRLSYNEQFF | TGCAGCGGTATTAGGTTATCCTACAATGAGCAGTTCTTC
TRBJ2-7 | many | - | TRBV18 | CASSSQGWEQYF | TGTGCCAGCTCATCACAAGGTTGGGAGCAGTACTTC
TRBJ2-3 | many | TRBD2 | TRBV29-1 | CSVPSGGYDTQYF | TGCAGCGTCCCCTCGGGAGGCTACGATACGCAGTATTTT
TRBJ2-1 | many | TRBD2 | TRBV5-6 | CASSGGLASYNEQFF | TGTGCCAGCAGCGGGGGACTAGCCTCCTACAATGAGCAGTTCTTC
TRBJ2-1 | many | - | TRBV6-2/TRBV6-3 | CAGADPGSYNEQFF | TGTGCAGGGGCGGACCCCGGCTCCTACAATGAGCAGTTCTTC
TRBJ2-3 | - | TRBD2 | TRBV19 | CARNLGTSGGDWSTDTQYF | TGTGCCAGGAACTTGGGGACTAGCGGGGGGGATTGGAGCACAGATACGCAGTATTTT
TRBJ2-7 | - | TRBD2 | TRBV9 | CASGSSGRAREQYF | TGTGCCAGCGGGTCGAGCGGGAGGGCTCGCGAGCAGTACTTC
TRBJ2-5 | - | - | TRBV6-6 | CASSYFGQQETQYF | TGTGCCAGCAGTTACTTTGGGCAGCAAGAGACCCAGTACTTC
TRBJ2-3 | many | - | TRBV20-1 | CSARHPPISTDTQYF | TGCAGTGCTAGACACCCGCCGATTAGCACAGATACGCAGTATTTT
TRBJ2-1 | many | TRBD1 | TRBV6-6 | CASSYSGSIGTGPNNEQFF | TGTGCCAGCAGTTACTCGGGTTCCATCGGGACAGGGCCCAACAATGAGCAGTTCTTC
TRBJ2-7 | many | - | TRBV11-2 | CASSLGGAIPYEQYF | TGTGCCAGCAGCTTAGGGGGTGCCATACCCTACGAGCAGTACTTC
TRBJ2-1 | - | - | TRBV6-1 | CASSPGTPFDEQFF | TGTGCCAGCAGCCCCGGGACACCGTTCGATGAGCAGTTCTTC
TRBJ2-2 | many | TRBD2 | TRBV7-9 | CASTLAGGHTGELFF | TGTGCCAGCACCCTAGCGGGGGGGCATACCGGGGAGCTGTTTTTT
TRBJ2-1 | many | - | TRBV19 | CASSVYKSHQGKNHNEQFF | TGTGCCAGTAGTGTTTATAAGTCTCACCAAGGGAAAAACCACAATGAGCAGTTCTTC
TRBJ1-1 | - | TRBD1 | TRBV27 | CASSPNRGTGIGTEAFF | TGTGCCAGCAGTCCAAACAGGGGGACAGGGATAGGCACTGAAGCTTTCTTT
TRBJ1-1 | many | TRBD1 | TRBV19 | CASGYRGPNTEAFF | TGTGCCAGTGGATACAGGGGCCCGAACACTGAAGCTTTCTTT
TRBJ2-7 | - | TRBD1 | TRBV19 | CTSSIERQGSYGQYF | TGTACCAGTAGTATAGAACGACAGGGGAGCTACGGGCAGTACTTC
TRBJ1-2 | many | - | TRBV11-2 | CASSPRTQRIYGYTF | TGTGCCAGCAGCCCCCGGACCCAAAGAATCTATGGCTACACCTTC
TRBJ2-3 | once | - | TRBV6-1 | CASSETRFTGGGGNQPQYF | TGTGCCAGCAGTGAAACCCGTTTCACTGGGGGAGGTGGCAATCAGCCCCAGTATTTT
TRBJ2-7 | - | - | TRBV12-3/TRBV12-4 | CASSLDGTSYEQYF | TGTGCCAGCAGTCTCGACGGGACCTCATACGAGCAGTACTTC
TRBJ2-5 | - | TRBD1 | TRBV27 | CASQDREGETQYF | TGTGCCAGCCAGGACAGGGAAGGGGAGACCCAGTACTTC
TRBJ2-5 | - | TRBD2 | TRBV6-1 | CASSTTSGGSTAQYF | TGCGCCAGCAGTACCACTAGCGGGGGATCGACGGCCCAGTACTTC
TRBJ2-3 | - | TRBD2 | TRBV20-1 | CSAETSGGITDTQYF | TGCAGTGCCGAAACAAGCGGGGGGATAACAGATACGCAGTATTTT
TRBJ2-1 | - | - | TRBV5-6 | CASSLFRGSSYNEQFF | TGTGCCAGCAGCTTGTTCCGGGGGAGCTCCTACAATGAGCAGTTCTTC
TRBJ2-5 | many | TRBD2 | TRBV20-1 | CSATSTSGQQETQYF | TGCAGTGCTACTTCGACTAGCGGACAACAAGAGACCCAGTACTTC
TRBJ2-5 | many | TRBD1 | TRBV20-1 | CSARRQGAGETQYF | TGCAGTGCTCGAAGACAGGGGGCGGGAGAGACCCAGTACTTC
TRBJ2-3 | many | - | TRBV2 | CASRPDRIGTDTQYF | TGTGCCAGCAGACCCGACAGGATCGGAACAGATACGCAGTATTTT
TRBJ2-7 | many | - | TRBV20-1 | CSAIGGTLSYEQYF | TGCAGTGCTATTGGAGGGACCCTCTCCTACGAGCAGTACTTC
TRBJ2-7 | - | TRBD2 | TRBV6-1 | CASTSVRLAVSYEQYF | TGTGCCAGCACCTCCGTACGACTAGCGGTTTCCTACGAGCAGTATTTC
TRBJ2-1 | few | TRBD2 | TRBV20-1 | CSARQRDYEQFF | TGCAGTGCTAGACAGCGGGACTATGAGCAGTTCTTC
TRBJ2-1 | - | TRBD2 | TRBV6-1 | CASRVLAGGNEQFF | TGTGCCAGCAGAGTCTTAGCGGGAGGTAATGAGCAGTTCTTC
TRBJ2-1 | - | TRBD2 | TRBV4-1 | CASSQMGGGSNEQFF | TGCGCCAGCAGCCAAATGGGCGGGGGATCGAATGAGCAGTTCTTC